The rows below give T cell receptor beta chains drawn from one sample of a study of blood T cell repertoires in COVID-19. Profiling relied on immunoSEQ multiplex PCR, and the TCRdb table lists in-frame clones only, not all of them. The table has over 65,000 clones, about 81% seen once. Material: peripheral blood. The receptors come from a human donor in a cohort sampled during active COVID-19. Each CDR3 is given with its conserved first and last residue. The D gene is left open where the match is weak. The size entry is marked missing in some rows and otherwise reads once, few, many or a size class.

d_gene: NA
abundance: NA
j_gene: TRBJ1-1
v_gene: TRBV28
CDR3nt: TGTGCCAGCAGTTTTGCGGGGAACACTGAAGCTTTCTTT
CDR3aa: CASSFAGNTEAFF

d_gene: NA
abundance: NA
j_gene: TRBJ2-7
v_gene: TRBV19
CDR3nt: TGTGCCAGTAGTATCGGGGACACTAACTCCTACGAGCAGTACTTC
CDR3aa: CASSIGDTNSYEQYF

d_gene: NA
abundance: NA
j_gene: TRBJ1-1
v_gene: TRBV4-1
CDR3nt: TGCGCCAGCAGCCGTTTGACACACGATGTAGTAATAGGGAACACTGAAGCTTTCTTT
CDR3aa: CASSRLTHDVVIGNTEAFF

d_gene: TRBD1
abundance: NA
j_gene: TRBJ2-6
v_gene: TRBV7-2
CDR3nt: TGTGCCAGCAGCTTAGGGGTACAGGGGCGCTCTGGGGCCAACGTCCTGACTTTC
CDR3aa: CASSLGVQGRSGANVLTF

d_gene: NA
abundance: once
j_gene: TRBJ1-4
v_gene: TRBV6-5
CDR3nt: TGTGCCAGCACTGGGCCGGCCCTTAATGAAAAACTGTTTTTT
CDR3aa: CASTGPALNEKLFF

d_gene: TRBD1
abundance: few
j_gene: TRBJ2-5
v_gene: TRBV5-6
CDR3nt: TGTGCCAGCAGCTTAAGCCAGGGGGCAGGAGAGACCCAGTACTTC
CDR3aa: CASSLSQGAGETQYF

d_gene: NA
abundance: NA
j_gene: TRBJ1-2
v_gene: TRBV7-6
CDR3nt: TGTGCCAGCAGCTTAGGCCCCCTTCAGGGCTACACCTTC
CDR3aa: CASSLGPLQGYTF

d_gene: NA
abundance: NA
j_gene: TRBJ2-2
v_gene: TRBV28
CDR3nt: TGTGCCAGCAGTCCCCGGCGGGAATACGAGTTGAACACCGGGGAGCTGTTTTTT
CDR3aa: CASSPRREYELNTGELFF

d_gene: TRBD1
abundance: NA
j_gene: TRBJ2-7
v_gene: TRBV28
CDR3nt: TGTGCCAGCAGTCCGCGCCGTTGGGACAGGGAACGGTACGAGCAGTACTTC
CDR3aa: CASSPRRWDRERYEQYF

d_gene: TRBD2
abundance: NA
j_gene: TRBJ2-3
v_gene: TRBV2
CDR3nt: TGTGCCACCACCCCCCCTCTAGCGGGAGGGATCAATACGCAGTATTTT
CDR3aa: CATTPPLAGGINTQYF

d_gene: TRBD1
abundance: many
j_gene: TRBJ2-7
v_gene: TRBV28
CDR3nt: TGTGCCAGCAGGGGGACAGTCTACGAGCAGTACTTC
CDR3aa: CASRGTVYEQYF

d_gene: NA
abundance: once
j_gene: TRBJ2-1
v_gene: TRBV7-3
CDR3nt: TGTGCCAGCAGCCCATCCCCCAGCGATGAGCAGTTCTTC
CDR3aa: CASSPSPSDEQFF

d_gene: NA
abundance: NA
j_gene: TRBJ1-6
v_gene: TRBV7-9
CDR3nt: TGTGCCAGCAGCTTAGGGCTGGGGGAGGATAATTCACCCCTCCACTTT
CDR3aa: CASSLGLGEDNSPLHF

d_gene: TRBD2
abundance: once
j_gene: TRBJ2-3
v_gene: TRBV30
CDR3nt: TGTGCCTGGAGTGTACGAAGGACTAGCGGGAGCGGGGATACGCAGTATTTT
CDR3aa: CAWSVRRTSGSGDTQYF

d_gene: NA
abundance: NA
j_gene: TRBJ1-5
v_gene: TRBV7-2
CDR3nt: TGTGCCAGCAGCTTATTTGCCGCAGGGAACAATCAGCCCCAGCATTTT
CDR3aa: CASSLFAAGNNQPQHF

d_gene: TRBD2
abundance: medium-sized
j_gene: TRBJ2-1
v_gene: TRBV6-6
CDR3nt: TGTGCCAGCAGTCTCCGATCGGGACTAGCGGGAGCTTCTGAGCAGTTCTTC
CDR3aa: CASSLRSGLAGASEQFF

d_gene: NA
abundance: NA
j_gene: TRBJ1-2
v_gene: TRBV23-1
CDR3nt: TGCGCCAGCAGTCCGCTGGGGCCGTATGGCTACACCTTC
CDR3aa: CASSPLGPYGYTF

d_gene: TRBD1
abundance: once
j_gene: TRBJ1-3
v_gene: TRBV4-3
CDR3nt: TGCGCCAGCAGCCAGGTGGGACAGGGGGTTGGAAACACCATATATTTT
CDR3aa: CASSQVGQGVGNTIYF

d_gene: NA
abundance: few
j_gene: TRBJ1-1
v_gene: TRBV30
CDR3nt: TGTGCCTGGAAGGGACAACCGAACACTGAAGCTTTCTTT
CDR3aa: CAWKGQPNTEAFF

d_gene: TRBD1
abundance: NA
j_gene: TRBJ2-3
v_gene: TRBV7-6
CDR3nt: TGTGCCAGCAGCTCGGGACAGGGGATGGCAGGGGATACGCAGTATTTT
CDR3aa: CASSSGQGMAGDTQYF

d_gene: TRBD1
abundance: NA
j_gene: TRBJ2-1
v_gene: TRBV6-5
CDR3nt: TGTGCCAGCAGGATGGACAGGGCCTTCAATGAGCAGTTCTTC
CDR3aa: CASRMDRAFNEQFF

d_gene: NA
abundance: NA
j_gene: TRBJ2-2
v_gene: TRBV11-2
CDR3nt: TGTGCCAGCAGCTTAATCTCCCAGACCGGGGAGCTGTTTTTT
CDR3aa: CASSLISQTGELFF

d_gene: TRBD1
abundance: NA
j_gene: TRBJ2-7
v_gene: TRBV4-1
CDR3nt: TGCGCCAGCAGCCAACATAAGACCGGGACAGGGACCTACGAGCAGTACTTC
CDR3aa: CASSQHKTGTGTYEQYF

d_gene: TRBD2
abundance: few
j_gene: TRBJ2-1
v_gene: TRBV5-6
CDR3nt: TGTGCCAGCAGCTTGGCGGGACTAGCGGGAGGGACTAACTACAATGAGCAGTTCTTC
CDR3aa: CASSLAGLAGGTNYNEQFF

d_gene: NA
abundance: NA
j_gene: TRBJ2-2
v_gene: TRBV6-5
CDR3nt: TGTGCCAGCAAGGGGATTATCGGGGAGCTGTTTTTT
CDR3aa: CASKGIIGELFF

d_gene: TRBD2
abundance: NA
j_gene: TRBJ2-7
v_gene: TRBV29-1
CDR3nt: TGCAGCGTTGCCTACAGCGGGAGTTACGAGCAGTACTTC
CDR3aa: CSVAYSGSYEQYF

d_gene: TRBD2
abundance: NA
j_gene: TRBJ2-7
v_gene: TRBV28
CDR3nt: TGTGCCAGCAGTTTGGGGCGGGAGGGCTACGAGCAGTACTTC
CDR3aa: CASSLGREGYEQYF

d_gene: TRBD1
abundance: NA
j_gene: TRBJ2-2
v_gene: TRBV6-5
CDR3nt: TGTGCCAGCAGCCGACAGGGGGTGAACACCGGGGAGCTGTTTTTT
CDR3aa: CASSRQGVNTGELFF

d_gene: NA
abundance: NA
j_gene: TRBJ1-6
v_gene: TRBV7-2
CDR3nt: TGTGCCAGCAGCTTAAAGGGACATGGTTCACCCCTCCACTTT
CDR3aa: CASSLKGHGSPLHF

d_gene: TRBD2
abundance: NA
j_gene: TRBJ2-3
v_gene: TRBV7-9
CDR3nt: TGTGCCAGCAGGAGCGGGAGGGCCGCAGATACGCAGTATTTT
CDR3aa: CASRSGRAADTQYF

d_gene: TRBD1
abundance: NA
j_gene: TRBJ1-5
v_gene: TRBV28
CDR3nt: TGTGCCAGCAGTTTGACAGGGATTGGCAATCAGCCCCAGCATTTT
CDR3aa: CASSLTGIGNQPQHF

d_gene: NA
abundance: NA
j_gene: TRBJ2-1
v_gene: TRBV7-2
CDR3nt: TGTGCCAGCAGTTTCGGGATGGGATACAATGAGCAGTTCTTC
CDR3aa: CASSFGMGYNEQFF

d_gene: TRBD2
abundance: NA
j_gene: TRBJ2-2
v_gene: TRBV7-9
CDR3nt: TGTGCCAGCAGCCGTAGCGGGAGTGCGACCGGGGAGCTGTTTTTT
CDR3aa: CASSRSGSATGELFF

d_gene: TRBD1
abundance: NA
j_gene: TRBJ1-1
v_gene: TRBV5-4
CDR3nt: TGTGCCAGCAGCTTGCTAGACAGGGCCTCCAACACTGAAGCTTTCTTT
CDR3aa: CASSLLDRASNTEAFF

d_gene: NA
abundance: NA
j_gene: TRBJ1-1
v_gene: TRBV18
CDR3nt: TGTGCCAGCTCAACGCAGGGTGAAGGTTCTGAAGCTTTCTTT
CDR3aa: CASSTQGEGSEAFF

d_gene: TRBD2
abundance: NA
j_gene: TRBJ2-1
v_gene: TRBV30
CDR3nt: TGTGCCTGCCCTACTAGCGGGCTGTACAATGAGCAGTTCTTC
CDR3aa: CACPTSGLYNEQFF

d_gene: TRBD1
abundance: NA
j_gene: TRBJ2-7
v_gene: TRBV6-5
CDR3nt: TGTGCCAGCAGATCGAGACAGGGTAACAACGAGCAGTACTTC
CDR3aa: CASRSRQGNNEQYF

d_gene: NA
abundance: NA
j_gene: TRBJ1-2
v_gene: TRBV11-1
CDR3nt: TGTGCCAGCAGCACAGGGCGTGGAGCCGGGAACTATGGCTACACCTTC
CDR3aa: CASSTGRGAGNYGYTF

d_gene: NA
abundance: NA
j_gene: TRBJ2-7
v_gene: TRBV2
CDR3nt: TGTGCCAGCTCCCCACCGGGACATAACTCCTACGAGCAGTACTTC
CDR3aa: CASSPPGHNSYEQYF

d_gene: TRBD2
abundance: few
j_gene: TRBJ2-1
v_gene: TRBV27
CDR3nt: TGTGCCAGCAGCTTGCAACTGGGACTAGCGGGAAACAATGAGCAGTTCTTC
CDR3aa: CASSLQLGLAGNNEQFF

d_gene: NA
abundance: NA
j_gene: TRBJ1-2
v_gene: TRBV18
CDR3nt: TGTGCCAGCTCACCATCACAGAGAAACTATGGCTACACCTTC
CDR3aa: CASSPSQRNYGYTF